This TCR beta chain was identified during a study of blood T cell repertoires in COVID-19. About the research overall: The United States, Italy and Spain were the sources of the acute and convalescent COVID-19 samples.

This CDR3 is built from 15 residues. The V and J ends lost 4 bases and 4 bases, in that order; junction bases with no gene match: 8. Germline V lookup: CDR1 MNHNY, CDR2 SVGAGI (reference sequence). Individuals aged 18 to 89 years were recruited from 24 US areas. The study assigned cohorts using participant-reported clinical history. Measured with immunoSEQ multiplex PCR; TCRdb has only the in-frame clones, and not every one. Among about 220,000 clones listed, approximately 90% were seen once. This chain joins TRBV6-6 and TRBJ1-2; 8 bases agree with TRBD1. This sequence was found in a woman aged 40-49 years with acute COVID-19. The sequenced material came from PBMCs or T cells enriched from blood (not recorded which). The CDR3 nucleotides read TGTGCCAGCAGTTCCTATGGACAGGGACTCTATGGCTACACCTTC. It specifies CASSSYGQGLYGYTF.